Following are 18 T cell receptor beta chains from one sample sequenced in a study of OX40 agonist ivuxolimab in advanced cancers. Generated by immunoSEQ multiplex PCR, the TCRdb table keeps only in-frame clones and is missing some. This sample carries 70,000 to 80,000 clones, around 88% of them seen once, and the ten largest clones take approximately 0.86%. The sample here was CD4+ or CD8+ T cells sorted from blood, taken in a trial of the OX40 agonist ivuxolimab. Receptors were obtained from an adult with an advanced solid tumor such as melanoma, head and neck, liver or kidney cancer.

The chain carries TRBV4-1 and TRBJ2-5, with D perhaps matching TRBD1 or TRBD2 (5 bases each). V lost 1 base and J lost 5, with 8 bases in between. The CDR3 has 13 amino acids. Germline V gene sequence: CDR1 MGHRA, CDR2 YSYEKL. CDR3 region: CASSQVEGETQYF. CDR3 bases: TGCGCCAGCAGCCAAGTAGAGGGGGAGACCCAGTACTTC.

The chain employs TRBV7-2 and TRBJ2-7; 9 nucleotides line up with TRBD1. The CDR3 spans 14 residues. Germline V CDR1 and CDR2: SGHTA, FQGNSA. V lost 1 base, J lost 6 bases, and 4 bases stayed unmatched. CDR3: CASSLGTGVSEQYF. The CDR3 DNA is TGTGCCAGCAGCTTAGGGACAGGGGTGAGCGAGCAGTACTTC.

The chain links TRBV30 to TRBJ2-7; D may be TRBD1 or TRBD2 (5 bases each). The CDR3 contains 16 residues. Looked up from germline, CDR1 is GTSNPN and CDR2 is SVGIG (reference sequence). V lost 4 bases to trimming and J lost 0 bases, with 19 bases between them. CDR3 in DNA: TGTGCCTGGAAGCCCCCACGAGGGGTTGGCTCCTACGAGCAGTACTTC. Its translation: CAWKPPRGVGSYEQYF.

The genes are TRBV4-2 and TRBJ2-2, with 14 positions matching TRBD2. CDR3 length equals 18 residues. V shed 2 bases, J shed 5 bases, and the junction held 7 bases outside the gene matches. CDR1 and CDR2 (germline): LGHNA, YNFKEQ. Written as DNA, the CDR3 is TGTGCCAGCAGCCAACCGGGACTAGCGGGAGCTGGGACCGGGGAGCTGTTTTTT. This encodes CASSQPGLAGAGTGELFF.

V is TRBV10-3 and J is TRBJ1-5; possible D gene TRBD1, 5 bases. The CDR3 runs 14 residues. Trimming took 0 bases from V and 15 from J, leaving 18 bases between them. The germline CDR1 and CDR2 sequences are ENHRY and SYGVKD. CDR3 region: CAISESGGTRDRHF. DNA of the CDR3: TGTGCCATCAGTGAGTCAGGTGGGACCCGAGATCGGCATTTT.

The rearrangement uses TRBV6-4 and TRBJ2-4; no clear D gene. CDR3 length equals 15 residues. Trimming cost V 8 bases and J 1 base, with 15 bases left between them. The germline V gene encodes CDR1 MRHNA and CDR2 SNTAGT. The CDR3 region is CASGPGSAAKNIQYF. The CDR3 DNA sequence: TGTGCCAGCGGACCGGGCTCCGCGGCCAAAAACATTCAGTACTTC.

CDR3 amino acids: CASSFREEKLFF. CDR3 coding DNA: TGTGCCAGCAGCTTCCGGGAGGAAAAACTGTTTTTT. V is TRBV9 and J is TRBJ1-4; D ambiguous. The ends were cut back, 4 bases at V and 8 bases at J, with 9 bases in the middle. The V gene's germline CDR1 is SGDLS and CDR2 YYNGEE. The CDR3 is 12 amino acids.

The genes are TRBV29-1 and TRBJ1-1; no reliable D call. The length of the CDR3 is 13 residues. Germline V gene data show CDR1 as SQVTM and CDR2 as ANQGSEA. Trimming stripped 4 bases from V and 0 bases from J, with 9 bases between. The CDR3 sequence is CSVVRFLNTEAFF. DNA for the CDR3: TGCAGCGTTGTTAGATTCTTGAACACTGAAGCTTTCTTT.

The chain recombines TRBV5-8 with TRBJ2-7, with D unclear. This CDR3 is built from 14 residues. The V end lost 5 bases, the J end lost 2 bases, and 14 bases lay between the germline ends. CDR1 SGHTS and CDR2 YDEGEE come from the germline V gene. This CDR3 reads CASRVYSTPYEQYF. CDR3 nucleotide sequence: TGTGCCAGCAGGGTATATAGCACTCCCTACGAGCAGTACTTC.

The V call is TRBV7-2, the J call TRBJ2-2; D unresolved. The germline gives CDR1 SGHTA, CDR2 FQGNSA. This CDR3 has 13 residues. The ends were cut back, 2 bases at V and 6 bases at J, with 7 bases in the middle. Written as DNA, the CDR3 is TGTGCCAGCAGCTTATTCGCCGCCGGGGAGCTGTTTTTT. Translating it yields CASSLFAAGELFF.

The V gene is TRBV4-2, the J gene TRBJ2-1; 11 bases line up with TRBD2. Germline V gene data show CDR1 as LGHNA and CDR2 as YNFKEQ. The trim removed 5 bases at V and 7 bases at J, leaving 7 bases unmatched. The CDR3 runs 15 residues. CDR3 sequence (DNA): TGTGCCAGCAGCTTTAGCGGGGGGGGTTTTAATGAGCAGTTCTTC. Translation gives CASSFSGGGFNEQFF.

The V call is TRBV9, the J call TRBJ1-1, with 7 bases lining up with TRBD1. Germline lookup yields CDR1 SGDLS and CDR2 YYNGEE. The CDR3 is 23 amino acids. V lost 0 bases and J lost 0; bases outside the gene matches: 26. Written as DNA, the CDR3 is TGTGCCAGCAGCGTAGGGGCCGGGGATAGGGACAGTCCTTTCCGTTCCATGAACACTGAAGCTTTCTTT. It is translated as CASSVGAGDRDSPFRSMNTEAFF.

The V and J genes are TRBV7-2 and TRBJ2-4; 9 bases match TRBD1. With 5 bases clipped from V and 6 bases from J, the junction kept 11 bases outside the gene matches. Per the germline V gene, CDR1 is SGHTA and CDR2 is FQGNSA. This CDR3 comprises 16 residues. The CDR3, as DNA: TGTGCCAGCAGCCTTTCCGGGACAGGGAACGGAAACATTCAGTACTTC. Residues: CASSLSGTGNGNIQYF.

The genes are TRBV2 and TRBJ1-3, with D possibly TRBD1 on 5 matching bases. The ends were cut back, 5 bases at V and 0 bases at J, with 23 bases in the middle. The CDR3 totals 19 residues. The germline V gene has CDR1 SNHLY and CDR2 FYNNEI. The CDR3 nucleotides read TGTGCCAGCAGTAACGACCGGGACGGATTTTTGAGCTCTGGAAACACCATATATTTT. This gives the protein CASSNDRDGFLSSGNTIYF.

This chain uses TRBV10-3 with TRBJ1-1, with TRBD1 matching 8 bases. With V trimmed by 11 bases and J by 0 bases, 11 bases remained unmatched. Germline V lookup: CDR1 ENHRY, CDR2 SYGVKD. This CDR3 is built from 15 residues. In DNA form, the CDR3 reads TGTGCCGTCCGGACAGGGCTGGGTATGAACACTGAAGCTTTCTTT. Translating it yields CAVRTGLGMNTEAFF.

V and J are TRBV7-8 and TRBJ2-3, with a weak D call TRBD2 (5 bases). V lost 6 bases and J 3 bases, leaving 16 bases between the germline ends. Germline-derived CDR1 and CDR2 are SGHVS and FQNEAQ. The length of the CDR3 is 15 residues. The CDR3 sequence is CASSNRATGTDTQYF. CDR3 nucleotide sequence: TGTGCCAGCAGTAACCGGGCCACGGGGACAGATACGCAGTATTTT.

The chain has TRBV9 and TRBJ2-3; the D is unclear. Germline V gene sequence: CDR1 SGDLS, CDR2 YYNGEE. The CDR3 totals 12 residues. Trimming pared 0 bases from V and 5 bases from J, leaving 4 bases between. CDR3 sequence: CASSVVGDTQYF. CDR3 in DNA: TGTGCCAGCAGCGTAGTTGGAGATACGCAGTATTTT.

CDR3 DNA: TGCGCCAGCAGCCAACCTAGCGGGAAGAACACCGGGGAGCTGTTTTTT. Protein: CASSQPSGKNTGELFF. The genes are TRBV4-3 and TRBJ2-2; 9 bases line up with TRBD2. CDR1 is LGHNA and CDR2 is YSLEER in the germline V gene. The trim removed 2 bases at V and 1 base at J, leaving 2 bases unmatched. This CDR3 has 16 amino acids.